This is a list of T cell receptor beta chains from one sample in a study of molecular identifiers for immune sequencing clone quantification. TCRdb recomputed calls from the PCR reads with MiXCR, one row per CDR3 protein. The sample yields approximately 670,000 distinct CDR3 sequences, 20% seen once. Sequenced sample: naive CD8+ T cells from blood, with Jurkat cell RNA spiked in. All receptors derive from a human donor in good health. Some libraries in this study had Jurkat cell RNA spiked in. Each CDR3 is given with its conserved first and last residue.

CDR3 protein: CASSPLMDSTYEQYF
V gene: TRBV6-5
J gene: TRBJ2-7
CDR3 length: 15

CDR3 protein: CATSTGRGHNEQYF
V gene: TRBV15
J gene: TRBJ2-7
CDR3 length: 14

CDR3 protein: CASSAQPGQGYNEQFF
V gene: TRBV6-5
J gene: TRBJ2-1
CDR3 length: 16

CDR3 protein: CASSGGIDTEAFF
V gene: TRBV5-1
J gene: TRBJ1-1
CDR3 length: 13

CDR3 protein: CASSGNDYGYTF
V gene: TRBV12-3/TRBV12-4
J gene: TRBJ1-2
CDR3 length: 12

CDR3 protein: CASSQVDGNTEAFF
V gene: TRBV7-9
J gene: TRBJ1-1
CDR3 length: 14

CDR3 protein: CASSEQGNYEQYF
V gene: TRBV25-1
J gene: TRBJ2-7
CDR3 length: 13

CDR3 protein: CASSSTYGTSLYEQYF
V gene: TRBV7-9
J gene: TRBJ2-7
CDR3 length: 16

CDR3 protein: CASSDRGTGGFYEQYF
V gene: TRBV25-1
J gene: TRBJ2-7
CDR3 length: 16

CDR3 protein: CATSVVAHNEQFF
V gene: TRBV24-1
J gene: TRBJ2-1
CDR3 length: 13

CDR3 protein: CASRPLVGAGTEAFF
V gene: TRBV27
J gene: TRBJ1-1
CDR3 length: 15

CDR3 protein: CASGVTGTGANTEAFF
V gene: TRBV5-3
J gene: TRBJ1-1
CDR3 length: 16

CDR3 protein: CASSLVGVQGAREQYF
V gene: TRBV13
J gene: TRBJ2-7
CDR3 length: 16

CDR3 protein: CASTRVGTSREQYF
V gene: TRBV12-3/TRBV12-4
J gene: TRBJ2-7
CDR3 length: 14

CDR3 protein: CAWSVAGATDTQYF
V gene: TRBV30
J gene: TRBJ2-3
CDR3 length: 14

CDR3 protein: CASGVLGGGEQYF
V gene: TRBV6-6
J gene: TRBJ2-7
CDR3 length: 13

CDR3 protein: CASSFPGRSNTGELFF
V gene: TRBV7-9
J gene: TRBJ2-2
CDR3 length: 16

CDR3 protein: CASSLATGNNEQFF
V gene: TRBV5-6
J gene: TRBJ2-1
CDR3 length: 14

CDR3 protein: CASSSVGGVSRNEQFF
V gene: TRBV6-2/TRBV6-3
J gene: TRBJ2-1
CDR3 length: 16

CDR3 protein: CASSTQGPYTDTQYF
V gene: TRBV11-2
J gene: TRBJ2-3
CDR3 length: 15

CDR3 protein: CASSTDQGNRPQHF
V gene: TRBV2
J gene: TRBJ1-5
CDR3 length: 14

CDR3 protein: CASSSRGSSSYEQYF
V gene: TRBV28
J gene: TRBJ2-7
CDR3 length: 15

CDR3 protein: CASSQTSRGRGPTDTQYF
V gene: TRBV27
J gene: TRBJ2-3
CDR3 length: 18

CDR3 protein: CASKDLEFSNQPQHF
V gene: TRBV6-5
J gene: TRBJ1-5
CDR3 length: 15

CDR3 protein: CASSFFAGLAALLELFF
V gene: TRBV7-3
J gene: TRBJ2-2
CDR3 length: 17

CDR3 protein: CACRPQRWGLHEQFF
V gene: TRBV6-1
J gene: TRBJ2-1
CDR3 length: 15

CDR3 protein: CSVTGGSTDTQYF
V gene: TRBV29-1
J gene: TRBJ2-3
CDR3 length: 13

CDR3 protein: CASSPSGQYSNQPQHF
V gene: TRBV6-5
J gene: TRBJ1-5
CDR3 length: 16